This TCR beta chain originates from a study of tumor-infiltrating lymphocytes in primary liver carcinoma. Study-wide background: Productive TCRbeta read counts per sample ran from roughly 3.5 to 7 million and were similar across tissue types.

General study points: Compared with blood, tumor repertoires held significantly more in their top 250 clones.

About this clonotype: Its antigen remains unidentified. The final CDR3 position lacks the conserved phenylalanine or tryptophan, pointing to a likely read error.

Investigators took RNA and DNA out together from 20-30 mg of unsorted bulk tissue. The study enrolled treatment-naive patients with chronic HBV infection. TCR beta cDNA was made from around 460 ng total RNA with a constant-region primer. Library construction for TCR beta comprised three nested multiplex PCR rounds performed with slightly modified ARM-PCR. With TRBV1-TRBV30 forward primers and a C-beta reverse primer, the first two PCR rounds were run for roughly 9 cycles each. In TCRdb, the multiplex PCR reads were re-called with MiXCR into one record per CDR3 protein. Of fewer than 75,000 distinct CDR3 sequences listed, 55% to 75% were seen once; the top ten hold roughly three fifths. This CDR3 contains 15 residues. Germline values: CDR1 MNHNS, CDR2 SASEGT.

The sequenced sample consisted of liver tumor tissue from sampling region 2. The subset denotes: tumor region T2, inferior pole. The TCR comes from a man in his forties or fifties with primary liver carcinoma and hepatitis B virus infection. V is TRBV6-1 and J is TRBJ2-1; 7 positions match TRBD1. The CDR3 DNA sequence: TGTACCAGCAGGCCGAGTTCTGACAGGGCCAATGGGCAGTTCTAC. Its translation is CTSRPSSDRANGQFY.